This T cell receptor beta chain was sequenced during a study of shared clonotypes between healthy human individuals. Study context: CD4 naive and memory got three plates each, CD8 naive two, CD8 memory one.

Worth noting for this clone: Its matching antigen is unknown.

Germline values: CDR1 SGDLS, CDR2 YYNGEE. The CDR3 has 16 amino acids. The V and J ends lost 0 bases and 0 bases respectively, with 10 bases between them. Naive CD8 cells lacked CD45RO and underwent positive selection for CCR7, leaving out terminally differentiated effector memory CD45RA+ cells. General study points: Relative to memory subsets, naive subsets generally showed larger estimated richness.

Here immunoSEQ multiplex PCR was the method, and the copy in TCRdb shows in-frame clones only, minus some. Here the sample spans roughly 2.1 million clones, more than 85% being singletons. This clonotype was obtained from a man aged 18 to 30 in good health. Some clones in this sample may be carry-over from other donors' samples. The chain is built from TRBV9 and TRBJ2-1, with D unresolved. Sequencing was done on a sample of naive CD8+ T cells from PBMCs. The CDR3 region has the DNA TGTGCCAGCAGCGTAGCCGCACTGAGCTCCTACAATGAGCAGTTCTTC. Encoded protein: CASSVAALSSYNEQFF.